The clone carrying this TCR beta chain showed up just once. What it binds is not known. Sequencing used immunoSEQ multiplex PCR; TCRdb keeps in-frame clones, though not all of them. The sample yields over a million clones, roughly 74% seen once. J lost 4 bases, V lost 8 bases, and 7 bases had no gene match. CDR1 is MDHEN and CDR2 is SYDVKM in the germline V gene. The CDR3 has 13 amino acids. This specimen belongs to a study of shared clonotypes between healthy human individuals. Study findings and constraints: Rarefaction indicated that sorted-subset sequencing remained incomplete although depth was large.

The TCR comes from a man younger than 30 in good health. Some clones in this sample may be carry-over from other donors' samples. V and J are TRBV28 and TRBJ2-5; 7 nucleotides line up with TRBD1. What was sequenced was memory CD4+ T cells from PBMCs. The subset denotes: CD45RA-negative fraction. The CDR3 here is CASRKDRLETQYF. For the CDR3, the DNA is TGTGCCAGCCGGAAGGACAGGCTAGAGACCCAGTACTTC.